This TCR beta chain was recorded in a study of T cell responses to AZD1222 COVID-19 vaccine listed by TCRdb under 2021. Study-level background: A total of 230 or so trial participants underwent TCR sequencing, of whom approximately 210 received two doses of AZD1222 and some 25 received two doses of the MenACWY control vaccine. Trial participants were enrolled by age into 18-55, 56-69 and 70-plus year subgroups, with around 150, 28 and 57 TCR-sequenced participants respectively. Broader findings and caveats from the paper: The vaccine-associated CD4 TCRs covered the entire spike protein, and the dominant responses fell in regions 160-218 and 743-854. Spike-specific TCR breadth and depth rose significantly after two AZD1222 doses compared with day 0 and with MenACWY recipients. No day 14 peak-response samples were available, so repertoires were characterized only after the peak T cell response. Epitopes outside the regions mutated in the B.1.351 and B.1.1.7 variants were reportedly recognized by nearly half of the unique spike-specific TCRs. Participants were mostly white British and included more females than males, and it was suggested by the authors that clonal diversity may have been underestimated. Only 5 to 7 AZD1222 recipients were SARS-CoV-2 seropositive at baseline, limiting conclusions about previously exposed vaccinees. In the small 56-69-year group, the increase in depth fell short of significance, most likely because of low power.

With regard to this clone: Its antigen remains undetermined. No per-base quality is available; no much larger clone lies one base away.

The CDR3 runs 14 amino acids, cysteine and phenylalanine included. CDR3 DNA only is kept here, 42 bases in frame from base 1. CDR1 SGHAT and CDR2 FQNNGV were looked up in the germline V gene. V loses 5 bases of germline sequence and J loses 5 bases, and the interval between the two ends is 15 bases. Per the publication, the time point label means: about 28 days (+/-7) after the second vaccine dose. AZD1222 recipients given second doses at about 4 weeks or at about 12 weeks were pooled, since spike-specific TCR depth and breadth were not found to differ between the two schedules. Samples from vaccinated people were obtained from the UK trials COV001 and COV002, which included a single-blind randomized controlled phase 2/3 trial of AZD1222 (ChAdOx1 nCoV-19) in healthy adults. For TCRbeta chain sequencing, PBMC samples from trial participants were taken at day 0 and at day 28 after the second dose.

The CDR3 regions of human TCRbeta chains were subjected to immunosequencing. The authors' analysis ran thus. TCRs in the repertoires were compared against a reference library of SARS-CoV-2-specific TCRs that had been generated with the MIRA antigen-specificity platform. Breadth meant the fraction of unique TCRs that were SARS-CoV-2-associated, whereas depth meant the fraction of total T cells that were SARS-CoV-2-associated. Using the MIRA data, each spike-specific TCR was assigned both to the spike region to which the TCR was reactive and to a CD4 or CD8 class. Log10-transformed breadth and depth values were compared by one-way ANOVA with Sidak's multiple comparisons tests. Not all clones reach the TCRdb copy of this immuneACCESS table, which keeps in-frame sequences only. Checked studies attribute under half of the gap to unresolved V genes and leave the rest unexplained. For V, J and clone size, that table is used; D and trimming come from the DNA. This sample lists under 200,000 clones; 88% were detected once. In total, the top ten clones hold roughly a quarter of the sample.

This TCR was recovered from an adult who received the AZD1222 COVID-19 vaccine. The material was peripheral blood, obtained 28 days after the second AZD1222 dose. The sequence joins TRBV11-2 to TRBJ2-5; the D gene is possibly TRBD1, with 5 bases matching. The CDR3: CASSVSGADETQYF. The nucleotide sequence reads as follows: TGTGCCAGCAGCGTGTCTGGGGCAGACGAGACCCAGTACTTC.